The next 10 T cell receptor beta chains were all read from a single sample in a study of blood T cells in healthy people across ages. Using a J-beta primer mix together with a sample-barcoded 5' primer, a second PCR was run for roughly 6 to 12 cycles. TCRdb fed the 5' RACE reads into MiXCR, producing one record per CDR3 protein. Among fewer than 700,000 distinct CDR3 sequences listed, more than 45% were seen once. The sequenced material came from blood. The receptors here all came from a man aged 80 or over in good health.

This clonotype was counted between two and nine times. The CDR3 nucleotides read TGCGCCAGCAGCCAAGAACCCAAGCGGTCGCCCTCCTACGAGCAGTACTTC. Its translation: CASSQEPKRSPSYEQYF. The genes are TRBV4-3 and TRBJ2-7; weak D call: TRBD2 (5 bases). Trimming took off 0 bases at V and 0 bases at J, with 15 bases between the two ends. Germline CDR1 and CDR2: LGHNA and YSLEER. The CDR3 runs to 17 residues.

V and J are TRBV7-2 and TRBJ2-7; D is perhaps TRBD1 (5 bases). Trimming cost V 5 bases and J 9 bases, with 17 bases left between them. The CDR3 length is 13 residues. Germline assignment: CDR1 SGHTA and CDR2 FQGNSA. The CDR3 is CASSPRILQGQYF. The CDR3 nucleotides read TGTGCCAGCAGCCCACGGATCCTCCAGGGGCAGTACTTC.

The V call is TRBV15, the J call TRBJ2-7, with D perhaps matching TRBD2 (5 bases). CDR1 LNHNV and CDR2 YYDKDF come from the germline V gene (reference sequence). This CDR3 is built from 15 residues. Trimming left V 5 bases short and J 6 bases short, with 20 bases between. Here the CDR3 DNA reads TGTGCCACCAGCCCTCCTGCGGGTAACTTTTTCGAGCAGTACTTC. It is translated as CATSPPAGNFFEQYF. The variable domain in full, completed from reference TRBV15 and TRBJ2-7, reads DAMVIQNPRYQVTQFGKPVTLSCSQTLNHNVMYWYQQKSSQAPKLLFHYYDKDFNNEADTPDNFQSRRPNTSFCFLDIRSPGLGDTAMYLCATSPPAGNFFEQYFGPGTRLTVT.

This clonotype occurred once. The gene calls are TRBV14 and TRBJ1-1; a weak D match, TRBD1 (6 bases). V lost 0 bases and J 7 bases, leaving 9 bases between the germline ends. The CDR3 has 13 amino acids. The V gene's germline CDR1 is SGHDN and CDR2 FVKESK. CDR3 sequence reads: CASSQDRGHEAFF. CDR3 in DNA: TGTGCCAGCAGCCAAGACAGGGGCCATGAAGCTTTCTTT. The whole variable domain, filled in from reference TRBV14 and TRBJ1-1, reads EAGVTQFPSHSVIEKGQTVTLRCDPISGHDNLYWYRRVMGKEIKFLLHFVKESKQDESGMPNNRFLAERTGGTYSTLKVQPAELEDSGVYFCASSQDRGHEAFFGQGTRLTVV.

The sample holds a few counts of this clonotype. The J gene is TRBJ2-1, the V gene TRBV15; D is undetermined. The V gene lost 3 bases and the J gene lost 7 bases, with 10 bases spanning the gap. Germline CDR1 and CDR2: LNHNV and YYDKDF (reference sequence). The CDR3 length is 13 residues. CDR3 sequence (DNA): TGTGCCACCAGCAGCGGGCTTGTGAATGAGCAGTTCTTC. Protein product: CATSSGLVNEQFF. Full variable domain (rest looked up from reference TRBV15 and TRBJ2-1): DAMVIQNPRYQVTQFGKPVTLSCSQTLNHNVMYWYQQKSSQAPKLLFHYYDKDFNNEADTPDNFQSRRPNTSFCFLDIRSPGLGDTAMYLCATSSGLVNEQFFGPGTRLTVL.

The chain has TRBV20-1 and TRBJ2-1; a possible D gene is TRBD2 (6 bases). This CDR3 comprises 14 residues. Looked up from germline, CDR1 is DFQATT and CDR2 is SNEGSKA (reference sequence). The V and J ends lost 2 bases and 9 bases respectively, with 17 bases between them. The CDR3 nucleotides read TGCAGTGCTAGAAGGTCGAGGGAGGCCGGTGAGCAGTTCTTC. Translation gives CSARRSREAGEQFF.

The rearrangement uses TRBV28 and TRBJ2-5; weak D call: TRBD1 (6 bases). Trimming left V 6 bases short and J 2 bases short, with 13 bases between. The germline V gene has CDR1 MDHEN and CDR2 SYDVKM. There are 14 residues in the CDR3. The CDR3: CASSRHRDQETQYF. The CDR3 DNA is TGTGCCAGCAGCCGTCACAGGGATCAAGAGACCCAGTACTTC. Together with reference TRBV28 and TRBJ2-5, the CDR3 gives the full variable domain: DVKVTQSSRYLVKRTGEKVFLECVQDMDHENMFWYRQDPGLGLRLIYFSYDVKMKEKGDIPEGYSVSREKKERFSLILESASTNQTSMYLCASSRHRDQETQYFGPGTRLLVL.

This clonotype was observed a handful of times. The chain uses TRBV20-1 and TRBJ2-7; D not resolved. The CDR3 is 12 amino acids. V was cut by 0 bases and J by 2 bases, with 5 bases left in between. Germline V lookup: CDR1 DFQATT, CDR2 SNEGSKA (reference sequence). The CDR3 loop is CSARDGAYEQYF. For the CDR3, the DNA is TGCAGTGCTAGAGATGGAGCCTACGAGCAGTACTTC.

This clonotype was found many times. V usage is TRBV6-5 and J usage is TRBJ2-3; TRBD1 or TRBD2 may be the D gene (5 bases each). CDR1 is MNHEY and CDR2 is SVGAGI in the germline V gene. Trimming removed 5 bases at V and 5 bases at J, with 11 bases between. The CDR3 is 13 residues long. CDR3 coding DNA: TGTGCCAGCAGTCCGGCAGGGAGAGATACGCAGTATTTT. As protein: CASSPAGRDTQYF.

This clonotype was observed a handful of times. V is TRBV14 and J is TRBJ2-7; either TRBD1 or TRBD2 may supply D (5 bases each). Germline-derived CDR1 and CDR2 are SGHDN and FVKESK. Trimming pared 1 base from V and 12 bases from J, leaving 13 bases between. This CDR3 has 12 residues. CDR3 residues: CASSQVPGPRYF. The CDR3, as DNA: TGTGCCAGCAGCCAAGTACCGGGGCCCCGGTACTTC.